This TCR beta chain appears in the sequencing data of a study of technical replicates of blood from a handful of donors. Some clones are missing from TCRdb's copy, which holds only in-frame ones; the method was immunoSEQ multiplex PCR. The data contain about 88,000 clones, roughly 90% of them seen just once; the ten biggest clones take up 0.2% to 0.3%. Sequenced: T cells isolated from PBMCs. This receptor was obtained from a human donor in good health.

The CDR3 DNA reads TGTGCCAGCAGCGTCGGACAGGGGATTTCACCCCTCCACTTT. Protein sequence: CASSVGQGISPLHF. The chain has TRBV9 and TRBJ1-6; 9 positions agree with TRBD1. The trim removed 2 bases at V and 9 bases at J, leaving 3 bases unmatched. The CDR3 loop spans 14 amino acids. Germline lookup yields CDR1 SGDLS and CDR2 YYNGEE.